This T cell receptor (beta chain) came from a study of low-dose radiotherapy and immunotherapy resistance in tumors. Study-wide context: For Cohort 1, fractions of 0.5 Gy were given every 2 weeks, reaching 6.5 Gy overall.

With TRAV- and TRBV-specific primers, first-strand cDNA was made, covering the alpha and beta chains. The PCR that amplified TCRs ran for around 21 cycles, relying on a constant-region primer and a V-primer adapter. A single record per CDR3 protein comes from TCRdb applying MiXCR to the reads. The sample has about 97,000 distinct CDR3 sequences; less than 25% are singletons. The time point: after trial treatment. Sample treatment: LDRT plus nivolumab, ipilimumab, low-dose cyclophosphamide and aspirin (RACIN trial). V lost 2 bases and J 0 bases, leaving 11 bases between the germline ends. The CDR3 spans 16 residues. CDR1 is SEHNR, CDR2 FQNEAQ, per germline (reference sequence). This clonotype was seen at least ten times.

The sample was PBMCs, taken after low-dose radiotherapy plus immunotherapy. The rearrangement uses TRBV7-9 and TRBJ2-1; D gene ambiguous. The clonotype originates from a male donor with prostate cancer. The CDR3 DNA sequence: TGTGCCAGCAGCTTAACCACACAATTCTCCTACAATGAGCAGTTCTTC. Protein sequence: CASSLTTQFSYNEQFF.